Each of the 30 T cell receptor beta chains below was sequenced from the same sample in a study of blood T cell repertoires in COVID-19. The method was immunoSEQ multiplex PCR; TCRdb's version includes in-frame clones alone and lacks a portion of them. The repertoire includes a few hundred thousand clones, 80% to 85% of them detected once, and 15% to 20% sits in the top ten. The sample taken for sequencing was peripheral blood. All receptors come from a woman of 80 years or more with active or convalescent COVID-19.

The chain uses TRBV5-1 and TRBJ2-7; 7 bases match TRBD1. Trimming cost V 6 bases and J 0 bases; bases outside gene matches: 9. The CDR3 loop spans 15 amino acids. Germline CDR1 and CDR2: SGHRS and YFSETQ. This chain's CDR3 is CASTPWDSSSYEQYF. The CDR3 nucleotides are TGCGCCAGCACCCCCTGGGACAGCAGCTCCTACGAGCAGTACTTC.

The chain recombines TRBV3-1 (or the pseudogene TRBV3-2) with TRBJ1-2, with TRBD1 as a possible D gene (6 bases). Germline lookup yields CDR1 LGHDT and CDR2 YNNKEL (reference sequence). V was cut by 3 bases and J by 0 bases, with 14 bases left in between. The CDR3 extends over 16 amino acids. CDR3 sequence (DNA): TGTGCCAGCAGCCACTCCCGGGACATTCCTAACTATGGCTACACCTTC. Translating gives CASSHSRDIPNYGYTF.

This clone showed up many times. This sequence joins TRBV6-5 and TRBJ2-5; D possibly corresponds to TRBD2 (6 bases). Germline CDR1 reads MNHEY; CDR2 reads SVGAGI. The CDR3 extends over 13 amino acids. Trimming took 2 bases from V and 5 from J, leaving 9 bases between them. The CDR3 bases are TGTGCCAGCAGTTACAGGGCGGGGGAGACCCAGTACTTC. Translation: CASSYRAGETQYF.

J is TRBJ2-1 and V is TRBV2; D not resolved. V lost 7 bases, J lost 3 bases, and 4 bases lay in between. Per the germline V gene, CDR1 is SNHLY and CDR2 is FYNNEI. CDR3 length equals 11 residues. The CDR3 region is CASNFYNEQFF. The DNA of the CDR3 is TGTGCCAGCAACTTCTACAATGAGCAGTTCTTC. Full variable domain (rest looked up from reference TRBV2 and TRBJ2-1): EPEVTQTPSHQVTQMGQEVILRCVPISNHLYFYWYRQILGQKVEFLVSFYNNEISEKSEIFDDQFSVERPDGSNFTLKIRSTKLEDSAMYFCASNFYNEQFFGPGTRLTVL.

The rearrangement links TRBV6-5 to TRBJ2-5; 9 bases are shared with TRBD1. CDR1 and CDR2 from the germline V gene are MNHEY and SVGAGI. Trimming at V came to 6 bases and at J to 2 bases, leaving 7 bases not matched to a gene. This CDR3 is 15 amino acids long. The CDR3 region is CASSQTGTGQETQYF. For the CDR3, the DNA is TGTGCCAGCAGCCAAACCGGGACAGGGCAAGAGACCCAGTACTTC.

J is TRBJ2-5 and V is TRBV3-1 (or the pseudogene TRBV3-2); possible D gene TRBD1, 5 bases. The V and J ends lost 5 bases and 1 base respectively, with 14 bases between them. The CDR3 has 15 residues. CDR1 and CDR2 (germline): LGHDT, YNNKEL (reference sequence). CDR3 nucleotides: TGTGCCAGCAGCAAAGGGGCAAGGTCCCAAGAGACCCAGTACTTC. Residues: CASSKGARSQETQYF.

The chain has TRBV5-1 and TRBJ1-4; tentatively, D is TRBD1 (5 bases). Germline V gene sequence: CDR1 SGHRS, CDR2 YFSETQ. V was shortened by 2 bases and J by 1 base, with 12 bases between the two germline ends. This CDR3 has 16 residues. In DNA form, the CDR3 reads TGCGCCAGCAGCTTCGGGTCCGACAGAACTAATGAAAAACTGTTTTTT. Protein product: CASSFGSDRTNEKLFF.

The V call is TRBV19, the J call TRBJ2-1, with 16 nucleotides matching TRBD2. The germline gives CDR1 LNHDA, CDR2 SQIVND (reference sequence). With 7 bases clipped from V and 9 bases from J, the junction kept 12 bases outside the gene matches. The CDR3 loop spans 17 amino acids. The CDR3 sequence: CASTSTTGLAGGGEQFF. CDR3 nucleotide sequence: TGTGCCAGTACCAGCACCACGGGACTAGCGGGAGGGGGTGAGCAGTTCTTC.

The chain combines TRBV9 with TRBJ2-1, with TRBD2 identical over 11 bases. Trimming at V came to 4 bases and at J to 7 bases, leaving 25 bases not matched to a gene. The length of the CDR3 is 21 residues. Germline lookup yields CDR1 SGDLS and CDR2 YYNGEE. The CDR3, as DNA: TGTGCCAGCAGCCCACGTTTGGGCCGGGGACTAGCGGATTCTCTGGGTAATGAGCAGTTCTTC. Its translation is CASSPRLGRGLADSLGNEQFF.

V is TRBV28 and J is TRBJ1-3, with D unresolved. This CDR3 contains 13 residues. The germline V and J ends were trimmed by 6 bases and 4 bases, with 10 bases remaining between them. Germline CDR1 reads MDHEN; CDR2 reads SYDVKM. CDR3 coding DNA: TGTGCCAGCAGGGTCACTCGGGGAAACACCATATATTTT. This gives the protein CASRVTRGNTIYF. The full variable domain, its missing parts supplied by reference TRBV28 and TRBJ1-3, is DVKVTQSSRYLVKRTGEKVFLECVQDMDHENMFWYRQDPGLGLRLIYFSYDVKMKEKGDIPEGYSVSREKKERFSLILESASTNQTSMYLCASRVTRGNTIYFGEGSWLTVV.

This chain links TRBV19 with TRBJ2-3; weak D call: TRBD2 (6 bases). V dropped 5 bases and J dropped 10 bases, with 16 bases sitting between them. CDR3 size: 13 residues. The V gene's germline CDR1 is LNHDA and CDR2 SQIVND (reference sequence). The CDR3 spells CASSATRVESQYF. The DNA of the CDR3 is TGTGCCAGTAGTGCGACTAGAGTTGAGTCGCAGTATTTT.

V and J are TRBV5-1 and TRBJ2-1; TRBD1 aligns across 9 bases. The CDR3 loop spans 17 amino acids. Germline assignment: CDR1 SGHRS and CDR2 YFSETQ. After removal of 0 bases from V and 3 bases from J, the junction contained 7 bases not matched to a gene. In DNA form, the CDR3 reads TGCGCCAGCAGCTTGGAGAGAAGACAGGGGGTCTACAATGAGCAGTTCTTC. Its protein product is CASSLERRQGVYNEQFF.

The chain has TRBV2 and TRBJ1-4; 7 bases are shared with TRBD1. The CDR3 is made up of 16 amino acids. CDR1 is SNHLY and CDR2 is FYNNEI in the germline V gene. Trimming at V came to 2 bases and at J to 5 bases, leaving 8 bases not matched to a gene. As DNA, the CDR3 is TGTGCCAGCAGTGAACCCAGAATACAGGGGAATGAAAAACTGTTTTTT. Protein: CASSEPRIQGNEKLFF.

J is TRBJ1-1 and V is TRBV21-1; the DNA was not compared with TRBD1, the D call given in the table. TRBV21-1 is labeled a pseudogene. This CDR3 is built from 20 residues. The CDR3 bases are TGTGCCAGCAGCAAATTTATAGAGGGGGAATCGGGACAGCTAAACACTGAAGCTTTCTTT. This sequence encodes CASSKFIEGESGQLNTEAFF.

V gene TRBV11-2 combines with J gene TRBJ2-3; 14 positions agree with TRBD2. J lost 8 bases, V lost 5 bases, and 6 bases had no gene match. CDR3 length equals 15 residues. Looked up from germline, CDR1 is SGHAT and CDR2 is FQNNGV. CDR3 nucleotide sequence: TGTGCCAGCAGCACGGGACTAGCGGGAGTTGGTACGCAGTATTTT. Amino acid sequence: CASSTGLAGVGTQYF.

The V and J genes are TRBV4-3 and TRBJ1-2; possibly TRBD1 for D (6 bases). The CDR3 consists of 16 residues. Germline V gene data show CDR1 as LGHNA and CDR2 as YSLEER. The V end was cut by 0 bases, the J end by 2 bases, with 13 bases between. The CDR3 spells CASSQDLRTANYGYTF. CDR3 nucleotides: TGCGCCAGCAGCCAAGATCTCAGGACAGCAAACTATGGCTACACCTTC.

This chain joins TRBV7-2 and TRBJ2-2; 13 bases match TRBD2. From germline, CDR1 is SGHTA and CDR2 FQGNSA. The CDR3 totals 16 residues. Trimming at V came to 4 bases and at J to 7 bases, leaving 6 bases not matched to a gene. The CDR3 region is CASSWRLAGGGGELFF. The CDR3 DNA is TGTGCCAGCAGCTGGAGACTAGCGGGGGGAGGCGGGGAGCTGTTTTTT.

This chain uses TRBV3-1 (or the pseudogene TRBV3-2) with TRBJ2-2, with 9 nucleotides matching TRBD2. The germline gives CDR1 LGHDT, CDR2 YNNKEL (reference sequence). The CDR3 contains 18 residues. Trimming removed 0 bases from V and 6 bases from J; junction bases left unmatched: 11. The CDR3: CASSQDLAGGPVAGELFF. The CDR3 nucleotides read TGTGCCAGCAGCCAAGATCTGGCGGGGGGGCCGGTTGCCGGGGAGCTGTTTTTT.

CDR3 protein: CASSEALGATNEKLFF. DNA of the CDR3: TGTGCCAGCAGTGAAGCGCTTGGAGCAACTAATGAAAAACTGTTTTTT. The chain combines TRBV2 with TRBJ1-4; D gene ambiguous. Trimming took 0 bases from V and 0 from J, leaving 8 bases between them. The CDR3 is 16 residues long. Germline values: CDR1 SNHLY, CDR2 FYNNEI.

This clone was detected a few times. The J gene is TRBJ1-5, the V gene TRBV27, with 12 bases lining up with TRBD1. CDR1 MNHEY and CDR2 SMNVEV come from the germline V gene (reference sequence). V dropped 5 bases and J dropped 7; count of bases not matched to a gene: 9. The CDR3 spans 16 residues. DNA for the CDR3: TGTGCCAGCAGTCCAGCGGGACAGGGGGCCGGGCAGCCCCAGCATTTT. Its translation: CASSPAGQGAGQPQHF.

This clone is a singleton in its sample. The chain recombines TRBV7-8 with TRBJ2-5, with TRBD1 matching 7 bases. CDR3 length equals 15 residues. Germline V gives CDR1 SGHVS, CDR2 FQNEAQ. V shed 1 base and J 2 bases; nucleotides not matched to a gene: 4. The chain's CDR3 is CASSLVGTVQETQYF. DNA for the CDR3: TGTGCCAGCAGCTTAGTAGGGACAGTGCAAGAGACCCAGTACTTC.

This clone has ten or more counts. The rearrangement links TRBV18 to TRBJ2-7; unclear D gene. Germline CDR1 KGHSH, CDR2 LQKENI. Deletions cut 3 bases from V and 0 bases from J, with 9 bases between. The CDR3 runs 14 residues. The CDR3, as DNA: TGTGCCAGCTCACCGTCACAGTCCTCCTACGAGCAGTACTTC. This encodes CASSPSQSSYEQYF.

This sequence joins TRBV7-9 and TRBJ2-3; tentatively, D is TRBD2 (5 bases). The germline V gene encodes CDR1 SEHNR and CDR2 FQNEAQ (reference sequence). CDR3 length equals 13 residues. V was cut by 0 bases and J by 6 bases, with 7 bases left in between. CDR3 sequence: CASSLARRDTQYF. CDR3 DNA sequence: TGTGCCAGCAGCTTAGCGAGGAGGGATACGCAGTATTTT.

The CDR3 nucleotides read TGTGCCAGCAGCAACCCCTCTCTCCGTGGCAGGGCTTCACCCCTCCACTTT. Translated: CASSNPSLRGRASPLHF. This chain connects TRBV21-1 to TRBJ1-6; TRBD1, the D gene given by the table, was not confirmed from the DNA. TRBV21-1 represents a pseudogene. CDR3 length: 17 amino acids.

The V call is TRBV3-1 (or the pseudogene TRBV3-2), the J call TRBJ2-5, with 8 bases that match TRBD2. V shed 1 base, J shed 5 bases, and the junction held 6 bases outside the gene matches. This CDR3 comprises 15 residues. CDR1 LGHDT and CDR2 YNNKEL come from the germline V gene (reference sequence). CDR3 sequence reads: CASSQAGGPGETQYF. The CDR3 DNA follows: TGTGCCAGCAGCCAAGCGGGGGGGCCAGGGGAGACCCAGTACTTC.

The chain links TRBV11-3 to TRBJ2-7; 10 positions agree with TRBD1. The CDR3 runs 15 residues. Germline CDR1 reads SGHNT; CDR2 reads YENEEA. The junction had 7 bases not matched to a gene; V was cut back by 5 bases and J by 3 bases. The CDR3 DNA follows: TGTGCCAGCAGCACTCGACAGGGGGCGTTCTACGAGCAGTACTTC. This gives the protein CASSTRQGAFYEQYF.

The gene calls are TRBV11-3 and TRBJ2-1, with 9 positions matching TRBD2. Germline lookup yields CDR1 SGHNT and CDR2 YENEEA. The CDR3 covers 15 residues. V lost 5 bases and J lost 2; bases outside the gene matches: 4. Here the CDR3 reads CASSPPSGTYNEQFF. CDR3 coding DNA: TGTGCCAGCAGCCCCCCTAGCGGGACCTACAATGAGCAGTTCTTC. The entire variable domain, with the rest obtained from reference TRBV11-3 and TRBJ2-1, is as follows: EAGVVQSPRYKIIEKKQPVAFWCNPISGHNTLYWYLQNLGQGPELLIRYENEEAVDDSQLPKDRFSAERLKGVDSTLKIQPAELGDSAVYLCASSPPSGTYNEQFFGPGTRLTVL.

The chain carries TRBV5-4 and TRBJ2-7, with D unclear. Germline CDR1 SGHNT, CDR2 YYREEE (reference sequence). This CDR3 has 14 amino acids. V lost 0 bases and J 3 bases, leaving 10 bases between the germline ends. DNA of the CDR3: TGTGCCAGCAGCTTGGCGCCACAGCTCTACGAGCAGTACTTC. Translating gives CASSLAPQLYEQYF.

The gene calls are TRBV9 and TRBJ2-7; tentatively, D is TRBD2 (5 bases). The length of the CDR3 is 14 residues. Germline V gene lookup returns CDR1 SGDLS and CDR2 YYNGEE. The V end lost 4 bases, the J end lost 0 bases, and 11 bases lay between the germline ends. CDR3 protein: CASSPTLDSYEQYF. CDR3 DNA: TGTGCCAGCAGCCCCACACTAGACTCCTACGAGCAGTACTTC.

The chain has TRBV4-1 and TRBJ1-1; D possibly corresponds to TRBD1 (6 bases). V dropped 1 base and J dropped 0 bases, with 12 bases sitting between them. The CDR3 has 16 amino acids. The germline gives CDR1 MGHRA, CDR2 YSYEKL. The CDR3 loop is CASSQGGTRMNTEAFF. DNA for the CDR3: TGCGCCAGCAGCCAAGGAGGGACACGTATGAACACTGAAGCTTTCTTT.